This T cell receptor (beta chain) was profiled in a study of blood T cells in healthy people across ages. A word on this clonotype: Its antigen is not identified.

Then a second PCR, running roughly 7 to 12 cycles, was carried out with a sample-barcoded 5' primer and a J-beta primer mix. A minimum of 2.5 million CDR3-containing paired-end reads was obtained for each sample. TCRdb reprocessed the 5' RACE reads via MiXCR and lists one record per CDR3 protein. The table records about 1.4 million distinct CDR3 sequences, approximately 59% of them present only once. The study, taken as a whole, reports: The study found more naive CD4+ cells and higher diversity in long-lived than aged donors. Age advanced and TCR beta diversity per million T cells fell, roughly linearly.

The CDR3 has 15 residues. Trimming took 0 bases from V and 1 from J, leaving 8 bases between them. Germline V gene sequence: CDR1 MNHEY, CDR2 SMNVEV (reference sequence). Donor samples were obtained from healthy Caucasian individuals from Russia, aged roughly 6 to 95. Sequenced sample: blood. The chain links TRBV27 to TRBJ2-3, with D hard to call. This clonotype was sampled from a young man in good health. The CDR3 bases are TGTGCCAGCAGTTTATCCGGCTGGGGCACAGATACGCAGTATTTT. Translating it yields CASSLSGWGTDTQYF.